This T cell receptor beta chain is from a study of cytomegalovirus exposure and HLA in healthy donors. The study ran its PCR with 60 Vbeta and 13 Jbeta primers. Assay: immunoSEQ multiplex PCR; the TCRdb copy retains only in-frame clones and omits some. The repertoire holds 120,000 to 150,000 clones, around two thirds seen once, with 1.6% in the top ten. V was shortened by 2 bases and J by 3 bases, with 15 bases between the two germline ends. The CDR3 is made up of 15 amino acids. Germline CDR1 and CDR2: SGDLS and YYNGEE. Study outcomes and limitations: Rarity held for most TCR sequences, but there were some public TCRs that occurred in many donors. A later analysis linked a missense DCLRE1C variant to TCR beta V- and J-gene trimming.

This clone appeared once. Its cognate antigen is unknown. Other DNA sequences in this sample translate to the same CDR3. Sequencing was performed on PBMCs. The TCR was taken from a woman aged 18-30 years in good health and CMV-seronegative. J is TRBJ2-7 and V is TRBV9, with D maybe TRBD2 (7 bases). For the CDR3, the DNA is TGTGCCAGCAGCGTGGGGGGGGGACAAAGCTACGAGCAGTACGTC. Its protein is CASSVGGGQSYEQYV.